A selection of T cell receptor beta chains follows, all from one sample in a study of T-cell reconstitution after alpha-beta-depleted transplantation in children. TCRdb independently ran MiXCR on the PCR reads; one entry per CDR3 protein. The table records 300,000 or so distinct CDR3 sequences, 23% of them present only once. Sequences were derived from PBMCs, mostly from graft donor cells, sampled 180 days after TCRalphabeta/CD19-depleted stem cell transplant. The receptors shown here come from a male patient younger than 18 who had a stem cell transplant for acute lymphoblastic leukemia, so the T cells may come from the graft donor. The CDR3 runs from the conserved cysteine through the conserved F or W. D genes are given only for firm matches. Some rows mark clone size as missing; the rest say once, few, many or name a class of expanded clone.

V: TRBV10-3
J: TRBJ2-1
D: .
size: few
CDR3: CAISVASAGEQFF
DNA: TGTGCCATCAGTGTAGCTAGCGCGGGTGAGCAGTTCTTC

V: TRBV1
J: TRBJ2-5
D: .
size: .
CDR3: CTSSQEKPKSDF
DNA: TGCACCAGCAGCCAAGAAAAACCCAAATCCGACTTC

V: TRBV5-1
J: TRBJ2-1
D: TRBD1
size: few
CDR3: CASSLGFGTGIYNEQFF
DNA: TGCGCCAGCAGCTTGGGCTTCGGGACAGGGATCTACAATGAGCAGTTCTTC

V: TRBV5-1
J: TRBJ2-7
D: .
size: .
CDR3: CASSHRTDLYEQYF
DNA: TGCGCCAGCAGCCATCGGACGGATCTCTACGAGCAGTACTTC

V: TRBV6-5
J: TRBJ2-7
D: .
size: .
CDR3: CASRLRPSTGLSYEQYF
DNA: TGTGCCAGCAGGTTAAGGCCCTCAACGGGACTCAGCTACGAGCAGTACTTC

V: TRBV6-1
J: TRBJ1-2
D: .
size: .
CDR3: CASSELPSRNYGYTF
DNA: TGTGCCAGCAGTGAATTACCTTCCCGGAACTATGGCTACACCTTC

V: TRBV6-1
J: TRBJ2-4
D: .
size: few
CDR3: CASSPGQGPLAKNIQYF
DNA: TGTGCCAGCAGCCCTGGCCAGGGTCCCTTAGCCAAAAACATTCAGTACTTC

V: TRBV9
J: TRBJ2-6
D: .
size: few
CDR3: CASSSGASGANVLTF
DNA: TGTGCCAGCAGCTCAGGGGCCTCTGGGGCCAACGTCCTGACTTTC

V: TRBV5-1
J: TRBJ2-1
D: .
size: .
CDR3: CASSFTGNSYNEQFF
DNA: TGCGCCAGCAGCTTTACGGGAAACTCCTACAATGAGCAGTTCTTC

V: TRBV11-1
J: TRBJ2-7
D: .
size: .
CDR3: CASSVQQGHEQYF
DNA: TGTGCCAGCAGCGTACAACAGGGCCACGAGCAGTACTTC

V: TRBV5-1
J: TRBJ2-3
D: .
size: few
CDR3: CASSNKQFTDTQYF
DNA: TGCGCCAGCAGCAATAAGCAGTTCACAGATACGCAGTATTTT